A single sample is the source of the 29 T cell receptor beta chains below, sequenced in a study of T cell responses to AZD1222 COVID-19 vaccine. TCRdb's table, derived via immunoSEQ multiplex PCR, lists solely in-frame clones and lacks some. Here the sample spans about 80,000 clones, approximately 85% being singletons. The source was peripheral blood, collected 28 days after the second AZD1222 dose. The receptors stem from an adult who received the AZD1222 COVID-19 vaccine.

This rearrangement joins TRBV7-9 to TRBJ2-3, with D tentatively TRBD1 (6 bases). CDR3 size: 13 residues. Trimming took 2 bases from V and 3 from J, leaving 6 bases between them. Germline V gene data show CDR1 as SEHNR and CDR2 as FQNEAQ (reference sequence). The CDR3 protein is CASSLQGTDTQYF. CDR3 bases: TGTGCCAGCAGCTTACAGGGGACAGATACGCAGTATTTT.

V and J are TRBV3-1 (or the pseudogene TRBV3-2) and TRBJ1-1, with unresolved D. V shed 0 bases and J shed 0 bases, with 8 bases lying between them. The CDR3 has 15 residues. Germline CDR1 is LGHDT and CDR2 is YNNKEL (reference sequence). The CDR3 reads CASSQDARLNTEAFF. CDR3 DNA: TGTGCCAGCAGCCAAGATGCCAGGTTGAACACTGAAGCTTTCTTT.

The J gene is TRBJ1-5, the V gene TRBV24-1; D gene uncertain. The V gene lost 5 bases and the J gene lost 7 bases, with 14 bases spanning the gap. This CDR3 has 14 amino acids. CDR1 and CDR2 (germline): KGHDR, SFDVKD. This chain's CDR3 is CATSVEPMSQPQHF. The CDR3 region has the DNA TGTGCCACCAGTGTTGAGCCCATGTCGCAGCCCCAGCATTTT.

V and J are TRBV9 and TRBJ1-6; D gene uncertain. There are 13 residues in the CDR3. Germline values: CDR1 SGDLS, CDR2 YYNGEE. Trimming cost V 3 bases and J 5 bases, with 6 bases left between them. The CDR3: CASSALDNSPLHF. CDR3 DNA: TGTGCCAGCAGCGCCTTGGATAATTCACCCCTCCACTTT.

This clone was seen more than once but under ten times. The CDR3 sequence: CASSWGDRRRTGELFF. Here the CDR3 DNA reads TGTGCCAGCAGTTGGGGGGACAGGAGGCGCACCGGGGAGCTGTTTTTT. The chain combines TRBV6-5 with TRBJ2-2; 8 positions agree with TRBD1. The CDR3 sequence is 16 residues long. Trimming took 4 bases from V and 4 from J; bases not matched to a gene: 8. Germline CDR1 reads MNHEY; CDR2 reads SVGAGI.

The rearrangement links TRBV14 to TRBJ2-7, with 12 bases matching TRBD2. This CDR3 comprises 15 residues. Trimming at V came to 4 bases and at J to 4 bases, leaving 5 bases not matched to a gene. CDR1 is SGHDN, CDR2 FVKESK, per germline. The DNA for the CDR3 is TGTGCCAGCAGCCCGACTACTAGCGGGAGGTACGAGCAGTACTTC. Protein: CASSPTTSGRYEQYF. Supplemented by reference TRBV14 and TRBJ2-7, the full variable domain reads EAGVTQFPSHSVIEKGQTVTLRCDPISGHDNLYWYRRVMGKEIKFLLHFVKESKQDESGMPNNRFLAERTGGTYSTLKVQPAELEDSGVYFCASSPTTSGRYEQYFGPGTRLTVT.

This chain connects TRBV27 to TRBJ2-5, with TRBD2 matching over 9 bases. The V gene end was trimmed by 2 bases and the J gene end by 0 bases; junction bases not matched to a gene: 4. This CDR3 spans 16 amino acids. The germline gives CDR1 MNHEY, CDR2 SMNVEV (reference sequence). The CDR3 region is CASSLLAGGYQETQYF. As DNA, the CDR3 is TGTGCCAGCAGTTTACTGGCGGGAGGGTACCAAGAGACCCAGTACTTC.

A single count supports this clone. The chain combines TRBV27 with TRBJ1-1; D not resolved. CDR1 MNHEY and CDR2 SMNVEV come from the germline V gene (reference sequence). Trimming took 3 bases from V and 3 from J, leaving 14 bases between them. The CDR3 length is 15 residues. In DNA, the CDR3 is TGTGCCAGCAGTTTCTTCCCCGCTCGTGACACTGAAGCTTTCTTT. It specifies CASSFFPARDTEAFF.

The CDR3 DNA follows: TGTGCCAGCAGCTTGTTAACGGGGGGGACCGAGCAGTACTTC. It specifies CASSLLTGGTEQYF. V usage is TRBV5-8 and J usage is TRBJ2-7; TRBD2 matches 8 bases. This CDR3 comprises 14 residues. V lost 1 base, J lost 6 bases, and 6 bases stayed unmatched. Germline loops: CDR1 SGHTS, CDR2 YDEGEE.

The chain combines TRBV13 with TRBJ1-5; TRBD1 aligns across 9 bases. This CDR3 contains 15 residues. V lost 5 bases to trimming and J lost 6 bases; unmatched junction nucleotides: 8. CDR1 and CDR2 (germline): PRHDT, FYEKMQ (reference sequence). The CDR3 nucleotides are TGTGCCAGCAGCACGGGACAGGGAGGGAGTCAGCCCCAGCATTTT. Translated, it gives CASSTGQGGSQPQHF. Looking up the rest from reference TRBV13 and TRBJ1-5 gives the full variable domain: AAGVIQSPRHLIKEKRETATLKCYPIPRHDTVYWYQQGPGQDPQFLISFYEKMQSDKGSIPDRFSAQQFSDYHSELNMSSLELGDSALYFCASSTGQGGSQPQHFGDGTRLSIL.

The chain couples TRBV9 to TRBJ2-7; TRBD2 matches at 10 bases. The CDR3 is 16 amino acids. The trim removed 4 bases at V and 4 bases at J, leaving 11 bases unmatched. Germline-derived CDR1 and CDR2 are SGDLS and YYNGEE. This CDR3 reads CASSSRAIAGGYEQYF. DNA for the CDR3: TGTGCCAGCAGCTCCAGGGCTATAGCGGGGGGATACGAGCAGTACTTC. The variable domain in full, completed from reference TRBV9 and TRBJ2-7, reads DSGVTQTPKHLITATGQRVTLRCSPRSGDLSVYWYQQSLDQGLQFLIQYYNGEERAKGNILERFSAQQFPDLHSELNLSSLELGDSALYFCASSSRAIAGGYEQYFGPGTRLTVT.

The genes are TRBV29-1 and TRBJ2-5; TRBD2 aligns across 7 bases. V trimming: 0 bases; J trimming: 4 bases; junction bases outside the gene matches: 8. The CDR3 contains 15 residues. CDR1 is SQVTM, CDR2 ANQGSEA, per germline. CDR3 nucleotide sequence: TGCAGCGTTGAAGATCTGGGCAGCGGGACAGAGACCCAGTACTTC. As protein: CSVEDLGSGTETQYF.

This chain connects TRBV5-1 to TRBJ1-2; 7 positions match TRBD1. CDR3 length: 15 residues. Trimming at V came to 3 bases and at J to 3 bases, leaving 8 bases not matched to a gene. CDR1 and CDR2 (germline): SGHRS, YFSETQ. The chain's CDR3 is CASSWDSQGYYGYTF. The CDR3 DNA reads as TGCGCCAGCAGCTGGGACAGTCAGGGGTACTATGGCTACACCTTC.

The chain recombines TRBV7-9 with TRBJ1-4; D remains unclear. Germline-derived CDR1 and CDR2 are SEHNR and FQNEAQ (reference sequence). The V gene lost 2 bases and the J gene lost 8 bases, with 12 bases spanning the gap. This CDR3 is built from 14 residues. The CDR3 here is CASSLNQDNEKLFF. Here the CDR3 DNA reads TGTGCCAGCAGCTTAAACCAGGATAACGAAAAACTGTTTTTT. Looking up the rest from reference TRBV7-9 and TRBJ1-4 gives the full variable domain: DTGVSQNPRHKITKRGQNVTFRCDPISEHNRLYWYRQTLGQGPEFLTYFQNEAQLEKSRLLSDRFSAERPKGSFSTLEIQRTEQGDSAMYLCASSLNQDNEKLFFGSGTQLSVL.

The chain employs TRBV28 and TRBJ1-1; D might be TRBD1 (6 bases). From germline, CDR1 is MDHEN and CDR2 SYDVKM. This CDR3 has 21 amino acids. The V and J ends lost 6 bases and 1 base respectively, with 33 bases between them. CDR3 loop: CASSLLQFRDIRDGQNTEAFF. For the CDR3, the DNA is TGTGCCAGCAGCCTTTTACAATTCCGGGACATTCGGGACGGGCAGAACACTGAAGCTTTCTTT.

This sequence joins TRBV5-4 and TRBJ1-1; D ambiguous. Germline V CDR1 and CDR2: SGHNT, YYREEE (reference sequence). The CDR3 contains 15 residues. V was clipped by 0 bases and J by 0 bases, with 9 bases between them. The CDR3 loop is CASSLGAGMNTEAFF. In DNA form, the CDR3 reads TGTGCCAGCAGCTTGGGGGCGGGTATGAACACTGAAGCTTTCTTT.

The rearrangement uses TRBV5-1 and TRBJ2-3, with a tentative D call TRBD2 (5 bases). This CDR3 is built from 16 residues. Per germline, CDR1 SGHRS and CDR2 YFSETQ. V lost 0 bases, J lost 0 bases, and 11 bases lay in between. The CDR3 coding sequence is TGCGCCAGCAGCTTGGCCGGGGTTACTAGCACAGATACGCAGTATTTT. This codes for CASSLAGVTSTDTQYF.

This chain links TRBV27 with TRBJ1-1, with D possibly being TRBD1 (5 bases). From germline, CDR1 is MNHEY and CDR2 SMNVEV (reference sequence). This CDR3 is built from 12 residues. Between the trimmed V and J ends, which lost 10 bases and 2 bases, there was a span of 11 bases. The CDR3 DNA reads as TGTGCCATCCGGGACGGTAACACTGAAGCTTTCTTT. Encoded protein: CAIRDGNTEAFF.

The chain uses TRBV5-6 and TRBJ2-2; TRBD1 agrees at 9 bases. V was clipped by 4 bases and J by 4 bases; unmatched bases: 5. CDR3 length equals 15 residues. Germline V CDR1 and CDR2: SGHDT, YYEEEE. CDR3 nucleotide sequence: TGTGCCAGCAGCGCCCGGGACAGGGTCACCGGGGAGCTGTTTTTT. It codes for CASSARDRVTGELFF.

There are a few counts of this clone. The V and J genes are TRBV19 and TRBJ1-1, with D hard to call. Trimming took off 3 bases at V and 1 base at J, with 9 bases between the two ends. The CDR3 has 14 amino acids. The germline CDR1 and CDR2 sequences are LNHDA and SQIVND (reference sequence). CDR3 residues: CASSMSGWNTEAFF. The CDR3, as DNA: TGTGCCAGTAGTATGTCGGGGTGGAACACTGAAGCTTTCTTT.

The V call is TRBV9, the J call TRBJ2-7, with 7 bases aligning to TRBD1. Trimming cost V 4 bases and J 3 bases; bases outside gene matches: 7. This CDR3 is 14 amino acids long. Germline assignment: CDR1 SGDLS and CDR2 YYNGEE. CDR3 in DNA: TGTGCCAGCAGCCCGGGACAGATTTACTACGAGCAGTACTTC. Its translation is CASSPGQIYYEQYF.

The rearrangement links TRBV15 to TRBJ1-1; the D is unclear. Trimming pared 2 bases from V and 1 base from J, leaving 8 bases between. This CDR3 is built from 14 residues. CDR1 and CDR2 from the germline V gene are LNHNV and YYDKDF (reference sequence). CDR3 in amino acids: CATSRSEGNTEAFF. The CDR3 DNA follows: TGTGCCACCAGCAGATCGGAGGGGAACACTGAAGCTTTCTTT.

The chain joins TRBV21-1 to TRBJ2-7; the table assigns TRBD2, which was not confirmed against the DNA. TRBV21-1 is a recognized pseudogene. The length of the CDR3 is 16 residues. The CDR3 is CASIRRRGVPLYEQYF. In nucleotides, the CDR3 is TGTGCCAGCATACGGAGGCGGGGGGTCCCTCTGTACGAGCAGTACTTC.

The rearrangement links TRBV9 to TRBJ2-1; D not certain. The CDR3 loop spans 14 amino acids. V was trimmed by 3 bases and J by 1 base, leaving 8 bases between them. Germline V gene sequence: CDR1 SGDLS, CDR2 YYNGEE. CDR3 residues: CASSDGSSYNEQFF. DNA for the CDR3: TGTGCCAGCAGCGACGGAAGTTCCTACAATGAGCAGTTCTTC.

The genes are TRBV30 and TRBJ2-5; TRBD1 or TRBD2 may be the D gene (6 bases each). The length of the CDR3 is 15 residues. Germline assignment: CDR1 GTSNPN and CDR2 SVGIG (reference sequence). Trimming removed 4 bases from V and 1 base from J, with 16 bases in between. The chain's CDR3 is CAWTQQPGAQETQYF. The CDR3 coding sequence is TGTGCCTGGACCCAACAACCGGGGGCCCAAGAGACCCAGTACTTC. Supplemented by reference TRBV30 and TRBJ2-5, the full variable domain reads SQTIHQWPATLVQPVGSPLSLECTVEGTSNPNLYWYRQAAGRGLQLLFYSVGIGQISSEVPQNLSASRPQDRQFILSSKKLLLSDSGFYLCAWTQQPGAQETQYFGPGTRLLVL.

The CDR3 coding sequence is TGTGCCTGCAACGGGGGGTACAATGAGCAGTTCTTC. It is translated as CACNGGYNEQFF. The chain is built from TRBV30 and TRBJ2-1, with 7 bases aligning to TRBD2. After removal of 6 bases from V and 4 bases from J, the junction contained 3 bases not matched to a gene. Germline CDR1 is GTSNPN and CDR2 is SVGIG (reference sequence). CDR3 length: 12 amino acids.

The V call is TRBV6-5, the J call TRBJ1-1; D is unresolved. The CDR3 covers 14 residues. Germline values: CDR1 MNHEY, CDR2 SVGAGI. V lost 5 bases and J 7 bases, leaving 17 bases between the germline ends. The CDR3: CASSKTWTVNEAFF. CDR3 nucleotide sequence: TGTGCCAGCAGTAAAACTTGGACGGTCAATGAAGCTTTCTTT.

This chain links TRBV28 with TRBJ2-2; 7 positions match TRBD1. Unmatched junction bases numbered 9, after V lost 3 bases and J lost 5 bases. Looked up from germline, CDR1 is MDHEN and CDR2 is SYDVKM. This CDR3 region has 16 residues. The CDR3 here is CASSFRTGEITGELFF. The CDR3 nucleotides read TGTGCCAGCAGTTTTCGTACAGGGGAAATTACCGGGGAGCTGTTTTTT.

This clone was observed once. The chain employs TRBV5-1 and TRBJ1-1; a possible D gene is TRBD1 (5 bases). V gave up 0 bases and J gave up 1 base, with 7 bases separating them. The CDR3 is 14 residues long. CDR1 SGHRS and CDR2 YFSETQ come from the germline V gene. The CDR3 protein is CASSLVDRNTEAFF. The CDR3 DNA sequence: TGCGCCAGCAGCTTGGTTGACAGGAACACTGAAGCTTTCTTT.